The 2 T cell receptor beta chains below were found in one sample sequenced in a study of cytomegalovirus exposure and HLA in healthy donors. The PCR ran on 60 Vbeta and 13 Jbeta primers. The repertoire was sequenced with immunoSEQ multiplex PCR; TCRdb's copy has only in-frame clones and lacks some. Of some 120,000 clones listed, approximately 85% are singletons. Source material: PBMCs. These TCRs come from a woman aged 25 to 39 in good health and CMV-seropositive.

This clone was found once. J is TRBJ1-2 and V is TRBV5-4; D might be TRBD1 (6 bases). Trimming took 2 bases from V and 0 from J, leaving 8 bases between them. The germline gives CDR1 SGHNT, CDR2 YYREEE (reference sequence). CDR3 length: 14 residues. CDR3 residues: CASSLGGANYGYTF. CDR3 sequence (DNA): TGTGCCAGCAGCTTAGGGGGGGCTAACTATGGCTACACCTTC.

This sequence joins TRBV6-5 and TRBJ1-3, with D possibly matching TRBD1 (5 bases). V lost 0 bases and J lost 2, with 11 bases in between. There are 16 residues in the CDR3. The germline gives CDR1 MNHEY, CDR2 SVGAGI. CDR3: CASSYSVQAPGNTIYF. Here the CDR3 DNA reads TGTGCCAGCAGTTACTCGGTACAGGCCCCTGGAAACACCATATATTTT.